Sequencing of this T cell receptor (beta chain) was carried out in a study of T cell responses to AZD1222 COVID-19 vaccine (dated by TCRdb to 2020 to 2022). With regard to the full study: AZD1222 recipients whose second dose came at about 4 weeks and those whose second dose came at about 12 weeks were combined into one group, since spike-specific TCR depth and breadth did not differ between the two schedules. TCR sequencing was performed for 230 to 250 trial participants, of whom about 200 were given two doses of AZD1222 and around 26 were given two doses of MenACWY control vaccine. Enrollment into the trials was organized by age into subgroups of 18-55, 56-69 and 70-plus years, and those subgroups contained roughly 150, 30 and 60 TCR-sequenced participants, respectively.

The time point label here, explained by the study, means: baseline before first vaccination. The vaccinee samples were drawn from two UK trials, COV001 and COV002, one of which was a single-blind randomized controlled phase 2/3 trial testing AZD1222 (ChAdOx1 nCoV-19) in healthy adults. For TCRbeta chain sequencing, PBMC samples from trial participants were taken at day 0 and at day 28 after the second dose. Here is what the overall study found, with its caveats: CD4 TCRs associated with the vaccine covered the entire spike protein, and the dominant responses were in regions 160-218 and 743-854. Only six or seven AZD1222 recipients were SARS-CoV-2 seropositive at baseline, limiting conclusions about previously exposed vaccinees. After two AZD1222 doses, both the breadth and the depth of spike-specific TCRs were significantly higher than at day 0 and than in MenACWY recipients. Reportedly, close to half of the unique spike-specific TCRs recognized epitopes lying outside the regions that are mutated in the B.1.351 and B.1.1.7 variants. Participants were mostly white British, with more females than males. The authors suggested clonal diversity may have been underestimated. Because no day 14 peak-response samples were available, the repertoires could be characterized only after the peak T cell response. The 56-69-year group was small, and its depth increase did not reach significance, likely because of low power.

For CDR1 and CDR2, the germline V gene lists SGHTA and FQGNSA. V is pared back by 1 base and J by 0 bases, with 9 bases lying between the germline termini. There are 15 amino acids in the CDR3, from cysteine to phenylalanine inclusive. Only CDR3 DNA remains: 45 bases, in frame from the first base. As to this clone: No antigen is known for it. Base qualities are not recorded, but no much larger clone differs from it by a single base.

The CDR3 regions of human TCRbeta chains were analyzed by immunosequencing. The published analysis was carried out like this. Repertoire TCRs were matched against a reference library of SARS-CoV-2-specific TCRs generated with the MIRA antigen-specificity platform. Breadth was defined as the fraction of unique TCRs that were SARS-CoV-2-associated. Depth was defined as the fraction of total T cells that were SARS-CoV-2-associated. Using the MIRA data, each spike-specific TCR was assigned both to the spike region to which the TCR was reactive and to a CD4 or CD8 class. Log10-transformed breadth and depth values were compared by one-way ANOVA with Sidak's multiple comparisons tests. This immuneACCESS table, as held by TCRdb, lists in-frame sequences with V and J called but not all clones. Of the missing ones, under half trace to an unresolved V gene in checked studies; the others have no known cause. V and J calls and clone size are copied from that table; D and trimming were computed from the DNA. The sample includes approximately 120,000 clones, with roughly 90% observed a single time. The ten largest clones take up 4.2% of the sample.

The V and J genes are TRBV7-2 and TRBJ1-2; the D gene lacks a confident call. The sample in question was peripheral blood, obtained on day 0 of AZD1222 vaccination. The clonotype was recovered from an adult in good health. The CDR3 reads CASSLVDAANYGYTF. Read as DNA, the sequence is TGTGCCAGCAGCTTAGTAGATGCAGCTAACTATGGCTACACCTTC.